This T cell receptor beta chain was captured in a study of early T cells in non-severe SARS-CoV-2 infection. This clonotype was seen at least ten times. Via MiXCR, TCRdb re-called the 5' RACE reads, giving one row per CDR3 protein. Seen here are 85,000 to 120,000 distinct CDR3 sequences, around 12% observed once, and the top ten hold 6.2%. Trimming removed 4 bases from V and 3 bases from J; junction bases left unmatched: 14. The germline gives CDR1 SQVTM, CDR2 ANQGSEA. CDR3 size: 17 residues. The specimen sequenced was whole blood. The clonotype originates from an adult who was a healthcare worker with PCR-confirmed SARS-CoV-2 infection or an uninfected control (not recorded which). The chain links TRBV29-1 to TRBJ2-1; 8 bases match TRBD2. The CDR3 DNA follows: TGCAGCGTTGGGGAAGGGCCTAGCGGGCCACACTACAATGAGCAGTTCTTC. This translates into CSVGEGPSGPHYNEQFF.